This T cell receptor (beta chain) was observed in a study of T-cell reconstitution after alpha-beta-depleted transplantation in children. Overall study findings and caveats: Expanded clones from the graft, numbering several hundred, reportedly supplied alpha-beta T cells about two months after transplant. Newly made T cells mostly supplied T-cell counts and diversity one year after transplant.

V gave up 6 bases and J gave up 1 base, with 20 bases separating them. The CDR3 covers 17 residues. Germline V gene data show CDR1 as SGHRS and CDR2 as YFSETQ. This clonotype was counted a few times. Its specificity is unknown. Construction of the TCRbeta library involved unique molecular identifiers. TCRdb processed the PCR reads anew with MiXCR; each CDR3 protein has one entry. The sample shows about 830,000 distinct CDR3 sequences, about 16% of them seen only once. The rearrangement uses TRBV5-1 and TRBJ2-1, with a tentative D call TRBD2 (5 bases). The clonotype comes from a male patient under 18 who had a stem cell transplant for acute lymphoblastic leukemia, so the T cells may come from the graft donor. The sample here was PBMCs, mostly from graft donor cells, taken 360 days after TCRalphabeta/CD19-depleted stem cell transplant. CDR3 nucleotide sequence: TGCGCCAGCAACGTCGAGGGCCCGGCCTATTCCTACAATGAGCAGTTCTTC. It codes for CASNVEGPAYSYNEQFF.